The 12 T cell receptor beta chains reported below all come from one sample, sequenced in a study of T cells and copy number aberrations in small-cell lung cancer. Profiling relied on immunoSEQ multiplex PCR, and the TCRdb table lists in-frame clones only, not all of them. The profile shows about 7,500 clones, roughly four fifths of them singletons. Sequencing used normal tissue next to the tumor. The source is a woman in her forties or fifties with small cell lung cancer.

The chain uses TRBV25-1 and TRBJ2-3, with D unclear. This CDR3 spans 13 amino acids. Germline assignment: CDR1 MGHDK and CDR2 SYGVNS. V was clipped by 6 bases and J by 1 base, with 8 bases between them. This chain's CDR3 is CASRIPGTDTQYF. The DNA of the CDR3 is TGTGCCAGCAGGATACCGGGCACAGATACGCAGTATTTT.

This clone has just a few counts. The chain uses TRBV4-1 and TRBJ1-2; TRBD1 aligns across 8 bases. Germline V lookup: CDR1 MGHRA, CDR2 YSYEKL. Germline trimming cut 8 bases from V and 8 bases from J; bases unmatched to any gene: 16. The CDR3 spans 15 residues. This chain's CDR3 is CASGAPGQERLGYTF. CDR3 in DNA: TGCGCCAGCGGAGCGCCGGGACAGGAGCGGTTGGGCTACACCTTC.

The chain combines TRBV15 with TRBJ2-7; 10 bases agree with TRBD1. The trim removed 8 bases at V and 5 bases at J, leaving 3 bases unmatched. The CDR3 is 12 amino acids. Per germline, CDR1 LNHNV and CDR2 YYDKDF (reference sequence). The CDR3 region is CATGQGEDEQYF. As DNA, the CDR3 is TGTGCCACCGGACAGGGGGAGGACGAGCAGTACTTC. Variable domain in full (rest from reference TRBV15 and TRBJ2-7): DAMVIQNPRYQVTQFGKPVTLSCSQTLNHNVMYWYQQKSSQAPKLLFHYYDKDFNNEADTPDNFQSRRPNTSFCFLDIRSPGLGDTAMYLCATGQGEDEQYFGPGTRLTVT.

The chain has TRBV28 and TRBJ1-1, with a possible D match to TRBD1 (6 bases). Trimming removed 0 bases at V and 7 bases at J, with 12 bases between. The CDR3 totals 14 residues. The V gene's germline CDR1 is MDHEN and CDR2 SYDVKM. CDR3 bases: TGTGCCAGCAGTTTATGGGGGACATCGAGTGAAGCTTTCTTT. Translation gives CASSLWGTSSEAFF.

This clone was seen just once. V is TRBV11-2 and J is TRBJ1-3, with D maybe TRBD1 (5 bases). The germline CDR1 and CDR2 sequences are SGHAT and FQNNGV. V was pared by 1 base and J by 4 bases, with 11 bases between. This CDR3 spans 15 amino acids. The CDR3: CASSLALGEGNTIYF. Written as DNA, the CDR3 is TGTGCCAGCAGCTTAGCTTTGGGGGAAGGAAACACCATATATTTT.

CDR3 residues: CASSLRGRQETQYF. The CDR3 DNA is TGTGCCAGCAGCTTGAGGGGTCGTCAAGAGACCCAGTACTTC. This chain uses TRBV5-6 with TRBJ2-5, with D maybe TRBD1 (5 bases). CDR1 and CDR2 (germline): SGHDT, YYEEEE. V was pared by 1 base and J by 2 bases, with 9 bases between. The CDR3 loop spans 14 amino acids.

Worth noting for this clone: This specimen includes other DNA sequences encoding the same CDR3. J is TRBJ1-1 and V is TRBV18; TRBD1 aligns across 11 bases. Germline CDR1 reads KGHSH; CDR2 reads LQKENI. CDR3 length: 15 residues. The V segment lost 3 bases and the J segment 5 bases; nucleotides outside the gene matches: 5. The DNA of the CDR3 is TGTGCCAGCTCACCTCGGACAGGGGGCGGTACTGAAGCTTTCTTT. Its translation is CASSPRTGGGTEAFF.

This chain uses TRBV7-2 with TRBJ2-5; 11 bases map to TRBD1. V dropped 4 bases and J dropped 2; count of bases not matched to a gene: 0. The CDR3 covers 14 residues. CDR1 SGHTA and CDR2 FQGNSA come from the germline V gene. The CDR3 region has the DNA TGTGCCAGCAGCTGGGACAGGGGGCAAGAGACCCAGTACTTC. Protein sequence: CASSWDRGQETQYF.

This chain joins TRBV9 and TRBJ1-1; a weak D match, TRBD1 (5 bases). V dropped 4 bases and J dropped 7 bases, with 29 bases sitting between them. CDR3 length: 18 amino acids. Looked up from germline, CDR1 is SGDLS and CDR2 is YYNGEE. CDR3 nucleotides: TGTGCCAGCAGCCCTCACCCCGGGGGGATCGCGACCCCTGTTGAAGCTTTCTTT. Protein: CASSPHPGGIATPVEAFF.

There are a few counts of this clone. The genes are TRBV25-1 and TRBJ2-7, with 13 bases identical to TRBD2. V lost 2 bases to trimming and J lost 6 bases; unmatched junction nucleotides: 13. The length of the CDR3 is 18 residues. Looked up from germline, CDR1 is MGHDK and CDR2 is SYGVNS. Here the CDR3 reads CASSEKLAGGPHYLEQYF. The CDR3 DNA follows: TGTGCCAGCAGTGAAAAACTAGCGGGAGGGCCCCACTACCTCGAGCAGTACTTC.

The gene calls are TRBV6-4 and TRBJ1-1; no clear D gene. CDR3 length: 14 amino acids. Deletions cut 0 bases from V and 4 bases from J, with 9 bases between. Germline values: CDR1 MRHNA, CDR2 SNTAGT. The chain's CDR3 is CASSDSAEGTEAFF. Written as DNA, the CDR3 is TGTGCCAGCAGTGACTCTGCGGAAGGCACTGAAGCTTTCTTT.

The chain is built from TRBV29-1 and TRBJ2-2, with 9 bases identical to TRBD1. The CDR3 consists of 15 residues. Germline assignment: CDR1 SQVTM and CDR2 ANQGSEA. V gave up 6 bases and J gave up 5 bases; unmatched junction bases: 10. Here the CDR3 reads CSVAPGTGLTGELFF. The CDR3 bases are TGCAGCGTCGCTCCCGGGACAGGGTTGACCGGGGAGCTGTTTTTT.